This T cell receptor beta chain was captured in a study of response to subunit inactivated influenza vaccine. Findings of the study overall: Seasonal influenza vaccination, on each occasion, was suggested by the authors to recruit few new T cells.

TCRdb recomputed calls from the RT-PCR reads with MiXCR, one row per CDR3 protein. The profile shows roughly 500,000 distinct CDR3 sequences, approximately 17% of them singletons. With regard to this clonotype: Its antigen is not identified.

Germline values: CDR1 LGHNA, CDR2 YSLEER. Trimming shortened V by 0 bases and J by 5 bases, and 10 bases separated the two germline ends. The CDR3 contains 14 residues. The material was CD4+ T cells sorted from PBMCs, obtained around 25 months after vaccination. The V gene is TRBV4-3, the J gene TRBJ2-5; weak D call: TRBD1 (5 bases). This TCR was recovered from a man aged 45-69 years who received an inactivated influenza vaccine. CDR3 bases: TGCGCCAGCAGCCAAGATCAGGGCCTGGAGACCCAGTACTTC. This gives the protein CASSQDQGLETQYF.